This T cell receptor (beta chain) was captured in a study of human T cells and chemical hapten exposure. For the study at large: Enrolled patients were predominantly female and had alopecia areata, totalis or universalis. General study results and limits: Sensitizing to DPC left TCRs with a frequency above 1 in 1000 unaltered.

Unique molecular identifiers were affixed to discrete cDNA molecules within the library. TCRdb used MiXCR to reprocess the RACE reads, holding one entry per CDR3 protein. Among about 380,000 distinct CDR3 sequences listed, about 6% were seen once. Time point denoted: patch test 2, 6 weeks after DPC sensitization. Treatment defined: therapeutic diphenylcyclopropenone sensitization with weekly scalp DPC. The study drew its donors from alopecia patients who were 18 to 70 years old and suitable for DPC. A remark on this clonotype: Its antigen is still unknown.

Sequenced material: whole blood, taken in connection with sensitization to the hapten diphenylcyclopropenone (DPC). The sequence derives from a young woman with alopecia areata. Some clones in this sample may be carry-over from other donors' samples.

The CDR3 DNA follows: TGCAGTGCTCCGCGGAGCACAGATACGCAGTATTTT. Translated, it gives CSAPRSTDTQYF. The chain employs TRBV20-1 and TRBJ2-3; D is uncertain. V was clipped by 5 bases and J by 0 bases, with 6 bases between them. The CDR3 length is 12 residues. Germline V CDR1 and CDR2: DFQATT, SNEGSKA (reference sequence).